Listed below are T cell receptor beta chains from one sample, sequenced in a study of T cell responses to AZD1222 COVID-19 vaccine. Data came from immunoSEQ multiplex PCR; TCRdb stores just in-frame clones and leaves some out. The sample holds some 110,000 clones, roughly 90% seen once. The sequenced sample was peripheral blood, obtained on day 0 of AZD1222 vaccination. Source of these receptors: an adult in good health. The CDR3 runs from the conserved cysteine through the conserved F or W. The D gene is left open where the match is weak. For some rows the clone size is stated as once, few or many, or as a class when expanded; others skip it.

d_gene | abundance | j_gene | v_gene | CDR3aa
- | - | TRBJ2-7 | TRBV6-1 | CASSEMDRLSYEQYF
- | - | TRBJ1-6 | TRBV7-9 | CASSLSVPSGNSPLHF
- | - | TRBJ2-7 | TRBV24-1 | CATSDQSSYEQYF
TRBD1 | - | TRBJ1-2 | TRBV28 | CASSFRDRLNYGYTF
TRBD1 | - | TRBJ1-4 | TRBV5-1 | CASSLPGGNEKLFF
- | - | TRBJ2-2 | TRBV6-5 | CASSYSKGTAGELFF
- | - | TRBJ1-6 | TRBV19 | CASGGSSYNSPLHF
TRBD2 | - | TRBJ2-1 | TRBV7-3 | CASSLSFSGGYEQFF
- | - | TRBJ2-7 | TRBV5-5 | CASSLEWQPYEQYF
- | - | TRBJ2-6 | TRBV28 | CASSGHSSGANVLTF
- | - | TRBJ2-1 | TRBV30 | CAWNGRDSYNEQFF
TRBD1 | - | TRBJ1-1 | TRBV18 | CASSPLLGGPGQTNTEAFF
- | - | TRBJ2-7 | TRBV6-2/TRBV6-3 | CASSSRDPIYEQYF
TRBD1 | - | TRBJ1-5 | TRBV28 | CASRPRQGARQPQHF
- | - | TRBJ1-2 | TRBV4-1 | CASSQVVQPANYGYTF
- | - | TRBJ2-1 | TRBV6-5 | CASSYSRQYNEQFF
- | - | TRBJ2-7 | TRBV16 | CASSPQGYEQYF
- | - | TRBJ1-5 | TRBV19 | CASDSGKGRQPQHF
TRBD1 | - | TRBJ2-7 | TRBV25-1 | CASSETSTGAFMDEQYF
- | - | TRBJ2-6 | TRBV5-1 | CASSFSGANVLTF
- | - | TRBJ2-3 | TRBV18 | CASSPPGGGTDTQYF
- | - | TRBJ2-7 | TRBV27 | CASSLSGERPYEQYF
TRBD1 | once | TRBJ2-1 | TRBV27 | CASSFGTGSYEQFF
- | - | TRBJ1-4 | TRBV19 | CASSIDNRPRDEKLFF
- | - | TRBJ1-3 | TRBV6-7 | CATKLRPQFSGNTIYF
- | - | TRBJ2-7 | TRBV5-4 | CASSQQVSYEQYF
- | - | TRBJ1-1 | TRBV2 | CASSEGRGTTEAFF
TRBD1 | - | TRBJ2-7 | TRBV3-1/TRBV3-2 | CASRRTGGSYEQYF
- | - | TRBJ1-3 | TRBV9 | CASSAVPSGNTIYF
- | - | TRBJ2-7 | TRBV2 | CASSFGQSVRQYF
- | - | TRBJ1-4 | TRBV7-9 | CASSSIWGNEKLFF
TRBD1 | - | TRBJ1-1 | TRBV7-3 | CASSLGPGQGRGAFF
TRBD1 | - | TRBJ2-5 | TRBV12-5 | CASGLAPDRLEETQYF
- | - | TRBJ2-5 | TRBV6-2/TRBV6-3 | CASSYGGAGETQYF
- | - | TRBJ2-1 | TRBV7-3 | CASSRDGGPSKNEQFF
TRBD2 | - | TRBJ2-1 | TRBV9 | CASSVAGGKEQFF
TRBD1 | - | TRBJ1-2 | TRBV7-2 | CASSPKASPGQRYGYTF
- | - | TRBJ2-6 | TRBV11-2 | CASSSKGKVLTF
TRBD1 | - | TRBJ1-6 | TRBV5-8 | CASSFVTGGSPLHF
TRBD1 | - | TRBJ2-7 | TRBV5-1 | CASSAGTGVNEQYF
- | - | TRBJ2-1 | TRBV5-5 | CASSLDVRIQAYNEQFF
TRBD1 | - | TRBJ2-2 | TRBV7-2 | CASSLRGQANTGELFF